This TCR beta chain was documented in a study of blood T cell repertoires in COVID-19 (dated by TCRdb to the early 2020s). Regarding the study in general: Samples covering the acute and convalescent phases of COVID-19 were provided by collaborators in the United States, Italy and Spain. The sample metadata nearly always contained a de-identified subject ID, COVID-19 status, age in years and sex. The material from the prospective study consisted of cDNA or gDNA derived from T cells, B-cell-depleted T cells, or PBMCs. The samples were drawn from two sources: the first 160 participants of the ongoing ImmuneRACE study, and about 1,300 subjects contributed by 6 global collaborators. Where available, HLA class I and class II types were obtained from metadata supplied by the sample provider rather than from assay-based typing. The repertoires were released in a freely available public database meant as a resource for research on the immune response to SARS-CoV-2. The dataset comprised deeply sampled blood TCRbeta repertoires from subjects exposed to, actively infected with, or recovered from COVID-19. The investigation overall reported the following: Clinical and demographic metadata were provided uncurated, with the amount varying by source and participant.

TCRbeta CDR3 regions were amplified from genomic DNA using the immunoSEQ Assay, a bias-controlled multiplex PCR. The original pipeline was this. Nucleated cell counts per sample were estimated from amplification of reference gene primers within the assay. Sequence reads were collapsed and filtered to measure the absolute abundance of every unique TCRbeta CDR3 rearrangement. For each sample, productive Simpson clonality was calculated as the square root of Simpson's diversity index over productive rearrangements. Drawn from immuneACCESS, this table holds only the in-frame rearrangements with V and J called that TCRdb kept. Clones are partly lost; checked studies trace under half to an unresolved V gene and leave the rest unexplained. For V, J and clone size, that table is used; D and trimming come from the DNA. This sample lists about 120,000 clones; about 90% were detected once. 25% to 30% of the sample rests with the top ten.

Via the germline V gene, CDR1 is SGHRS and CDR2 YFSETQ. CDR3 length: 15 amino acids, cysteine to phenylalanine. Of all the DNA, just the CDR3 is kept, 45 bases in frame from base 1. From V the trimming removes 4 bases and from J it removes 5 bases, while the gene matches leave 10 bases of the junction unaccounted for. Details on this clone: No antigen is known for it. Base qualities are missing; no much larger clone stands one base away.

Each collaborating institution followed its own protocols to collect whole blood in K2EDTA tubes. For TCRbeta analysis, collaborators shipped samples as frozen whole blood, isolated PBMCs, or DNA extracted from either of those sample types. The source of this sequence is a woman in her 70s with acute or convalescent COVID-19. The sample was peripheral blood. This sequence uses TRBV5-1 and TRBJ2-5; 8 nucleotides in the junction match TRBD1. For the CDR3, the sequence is CASSIQTGDGETQYF. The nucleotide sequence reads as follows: TGCGCCAGCAGCATACAGACAGGGGACGGCGAGACCCAGTACTTC. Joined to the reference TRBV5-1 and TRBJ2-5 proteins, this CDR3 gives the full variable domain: KAGVTQTPRYLIKTRGQQVTLSCSPISGHRSVSWYQQTPGQGLQFLFEYFSETQRNKGNFPGRFSGRQFSNSRSEMNVSTLELGDSALYLCASSIQTGDGETQYFGPGTRLLVL.